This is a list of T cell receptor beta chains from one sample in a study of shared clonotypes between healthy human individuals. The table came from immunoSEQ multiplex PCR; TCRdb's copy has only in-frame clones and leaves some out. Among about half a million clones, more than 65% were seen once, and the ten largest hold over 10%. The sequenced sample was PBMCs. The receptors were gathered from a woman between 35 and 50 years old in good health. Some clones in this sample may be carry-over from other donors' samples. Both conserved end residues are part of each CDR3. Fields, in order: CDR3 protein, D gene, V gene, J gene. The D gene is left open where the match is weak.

cdr3_aa: CASSGDGSFEAFF
d_call: NA
v_call: TRBV19
j_call: TRBJ1-1

cdr3_aa: CASRVLPSYNEQFF
d_call: NA
v_call: TRBV5-1
j_call: TRBJ2-1

cdr3_aa: CASSLRAGGYYEQYF
d_call: TRBD2
v_call: TRBV18
j_call: NA

cdr3_aa: CASSYSTPEGYEQYF
d_call: NA
v_call: TRBV6-5
j_call: TRBJ2-7

cdr3_aa: CASSLAQGTNQPQHF
d_call: TRBD1
v_call: TRBV18
j_call: TRBJ1-5

cdr3_aa: CASRGSRDRDYGYTF
d_call: TRBD1
v_call: TRBV28
j_call: TRBJ1-2

cdr3_aa: CAWSVQADSYNEQFF
d_call: NA
v_call: TRBV30
j_call: TRBJ2-1

cdr3_aa: CASSPGGGWSYTF
d_call: NA
v_call: TRBV28
j_call: TRBJ1-2

cdr3_aa: CASSPQVASGRHQETQYF
d_call: TRBD2
v_call: TRBV18
j_call: TRBJ2-5

cdr3_aa: CSAALNQPQHF
d_call: NA
v_call: TRBV20-1
j_call: TRBJ1-5

cdr3_aa: CASSLASGRTNTGELFF
d_call: TRBD2
v_call: TRBV7-2
j_call: TRBJ2-2

cdr3_aa: CASSPSWGGTGELFF
d_call: TRBD2
v_call: TRBV4-3
j_call: TRBJ2-2

cdr3_aa: CASSSSGMGLDEQYF
d_call: NA
v_call: TRBV5-6
j_call: TRBJ2-7

cdr3_aa: CASSLRYEQYF
d_call: NA
v_call: TRBV2
j_call: TRBJ2-7

cdr3_aa: CASSLGREYYGYTF
d_call: NA
v_call: TRBV5-4
j_call: TRBJ1-2

cdr3_aa: CASSFPGANEQFF
d_call: NA
v_call: TRBV7-2
j_call: TRBJ2-1

cdr3_aa: CATSTDAGQGNSYEQYF
d_call: TRBD1
v_call: TRBV15
j_call: TRBJ2-7

cdr3_aa: CASRKQVAGANVLTF
d_call: NA
v_call: TRBV27
j_call: TRBJ2-6

cdr3_aa: CASRGTGWDTEAFF
d_call: NA
v_call: TRBV5-1
j_call: TRBJ1-1

cdr3_aa: CASSDSNQPQHF
d_call: NA
v_call: TRBV10-1
j_call: TRBJ1-5

cdr3_aa: CASSSWTGDYGYTF
d_call: NA
v_call: TRBV27
j_call: TRBJ1-2

cdr3_aa: CASSSVPTSYEQYF
d_call: NA
v_call: TRBV6-6
j_call: TRBJ2-7

cdr3_aa: CASSLDRPASSYEQYF
d_call: NA
v_call: TRBV11-2
j_call: TRBJ2-7

cdr3_aa: CASGEYYEQYF
d_call: NA
v_call: TRBV2
j_call: TRBJ2-7

cdr3_aa: CASSYRTGSNQPQHF
d_call: NA
v_call: TRBV28
j_call: TRBJ1-5

cdr3_aa: CASSPQEGQPQHF
d_call: NA
v_call: TRBV18
j_call: TRBJ1-5

cdr3_aa: CASSQDQGWYEQFF
d_call: NA
v_call: TRBV4-1
j_call: TRBJ2-1

cdr3_aa: CASRKNTEAFF
d_call: NA
v_call: TRBV7-9
j_call: TRBJ1-1

cdr3_aa: CASSLLTIGYTF
d_call: NA
v_call: TRBV28
j_call: TRBJ1-2

cdr3_aa: CASSYSASAYYNEQFF
d_call: NA
v_call: TRBV6-6
j_call: TRBJ2-1

cdr3_aa: CASSTTGDEQFF
d_call: TRBD1
v_call: TRBV7-3
j_call: TRBJ2-1

cdr3_aa: CASLGTGHEQYF
d_call: TRBD1
v_call: TRBV11-2
j_call: TRBJ2-7

cdr3_aa: CASSPVTGADTQYF
d_call: TRBD1
v_call: TRBV7-7
j_call: TRBJ2-3

cdr3_aa: CASSQGGTGGAYEQYF
d_call: TRBD1
v_call: TRBV4-1
j_call: TRBJ2-7

cdr3_aa: CAIRGQGDYGYTF
d_call: TRBD1
v_call: TRBV10-3
j_call: TRBJ1-2

cdr3_aa: CAISESQAETQYF
d_call: NA
v_call: TRBV10-3
j_call: TRBJ2-5

cdr3_aa: CASSGQGVSNTGELFF
d_call: TRBD1
v_call: TRBV2
j_call: TRBJ2-2

cdr3_aa: CASSPITDTQYF
d_call: NA
v_call: TRBV18
j_call: TRBJ2-3

cdr3_aa: CASSLASGSQETQYF
d_call: NA
v_call: TRBV7-2
j_call: TRBJ2-5

cdr3_aa: CASSYSMGQGDYEQYF
d_call: TRBD1
v_call: TRBV6-5
j_call: TRBJ2-7

cdr3_aa: CASSLEGGIGTFF
d_call: NA
v_call: TRBV7-9
j_call: TRBJ1-1

cdr3_aa: CASSLDRATDTQYF
d_call: NA
v_call: TRBV5-5
j_call: TRBJ2-3

cdr3_aa: CAWSAPRDRPYNEQFF
d_call: TRBD1
v_call: TRBV30
j_call: TRBJ2-1

cdr3_aa: CASRGWSYGYTF
d_call: NA
v_call: TRBV28
j_call: TRBJ1-2

cdr3_aa: CASSPGGFAGLNNEQFF
d_call: TRBD2
v_call: TRBV11-3
j_call: TRBJ2-1

cdr3_aa: CASTIRLGGNTGELFF
d_call: NA
v_call: TRBV7-2
j_call: TRBJ2-2

cdr3_aa: CASSPSGDAKNIQYF
d_call: TRBD2
v_call: TRBV28
j_call: TRBJ2-4

cdr3_aa: CAISGGGSAGGNQPQHF
d_call: NA
v_call: TRBV10-3
j_call: TRBJ1-5

cdr3_aa: CASSEGRLAGVYEQYF
d_call: TRBD2
v_call: TRBV10-2
j_call: TRBJ2-7